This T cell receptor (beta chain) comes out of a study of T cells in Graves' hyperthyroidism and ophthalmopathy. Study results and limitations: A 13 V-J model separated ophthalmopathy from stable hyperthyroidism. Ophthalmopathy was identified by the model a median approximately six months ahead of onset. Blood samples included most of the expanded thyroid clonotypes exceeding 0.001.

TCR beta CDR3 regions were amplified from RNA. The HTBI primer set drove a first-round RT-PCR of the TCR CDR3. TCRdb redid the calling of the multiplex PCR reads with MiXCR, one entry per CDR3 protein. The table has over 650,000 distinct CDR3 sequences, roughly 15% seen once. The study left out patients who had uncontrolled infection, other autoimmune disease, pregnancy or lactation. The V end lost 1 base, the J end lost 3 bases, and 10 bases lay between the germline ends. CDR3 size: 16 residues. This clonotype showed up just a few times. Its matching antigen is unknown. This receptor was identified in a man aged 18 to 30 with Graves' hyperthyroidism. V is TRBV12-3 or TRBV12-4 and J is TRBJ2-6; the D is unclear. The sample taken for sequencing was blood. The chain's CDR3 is CASSLVVTLGANVLTF. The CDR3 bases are TGTGCCAGCAGTTTAGTAGTGACGCTTGGGGCCAACGTCCTGACTTTC.